These 8 T cell receptor beta chains were all obtained from the same sample, sequenced in a study of control samples from healthy donors and cancer patients (TCRdb year 2020). Library prep was done by the immunoSEQ multiplex PCR assay. The table comes from immuneACCESS by way of TCRdb, which keeps in-frame sequences with V and J called. Part of the clones is missing from these tables; in studies checked, under half for an unresolved V gene and the rest for unknown reasons. This sample lists fewer than 200,000 clones; 70% to 90% were detected once. Clones ranked in the top ten supply more than 10% of the sample. The sequencing input was blood. These receptors originate from a man under 40 in good health.

This clone appeared a few times. The V gene is TRBV7-3, the J gene TRBJ2-3; 8 bases map to TRBD2. From germline, CDR1 is SGHTA and CDR2 FQGTGA. V lost 6 bases, J lost 0 bases, and 14 bases stayed unmatched. The CDR3 has 18 amino acids. CDR3 sequence reads: CASSLGWHSGTSTDTQYF. DNA of the CDR3: TGTGCCAGCAGTTTAGGTTGGCATAGCGGGACAAGCACAGATACGCAGTATTTT.

This chain joins TRBV7-9 and TRBJ1-5; 7 bases are shared with TRBD1. Unmatched junction bases numbered 4, after V lost 5 bases and J lost 0 bases. Germline CDR1 SEHNR, CDR2 FQNEAQ (reference sequence). This CDR3 spans 15 amino acids. The chain's CDR3 is CASSPRGDSNQPQHF. DNA of the CDR3: TGTGCCAGCAGCCCCAGGGGGGATAGCAATCAGCCCCAGCATTTT.

V is TRBV28 and J is TRBJ2-1; TRBD2 aligns across 9 bases. V shed 5 bases, J shed 3 bases, and the junction held 8 bases outside the gene matches. The CDR3 loop spans 16 amino acids. From germline, CDR1 is MDHEN and CDR2 SYDVKM. CDR3 residues: CASSLTSGPIYNEQFF. Here the CDR3 DNA reads TGTGCCAGCAGTCTGACTAGCGGACCTATCTACAATGAGCAGTTCTTC.

J is TRBJ2-7 and V is TRBV6-2 or TRBV6-3, with D perhaps matching TRBD2 (5 bases). CDR3 length: 14 residues. Per the germline V gene, CDR1 is MNHEY and CDR2 is SVGEGT. The V end was cut by 3 bases, the J end by 3 bases, with 12 bases between. The CDR3 DNA sequence: TGTGCCAGCAGTTATGAGGGAGTTCTCTACGAGCAGTACTTC. Its translation: CASSYEGVLYEQYF.

This clone was observed at least ten times. The V call is TRBV14, the J call TRBJ1-1, with 7 nucleotides matching TRBD1. Germline-derived CDR1 and CDR2 are SGHDN and FVKESK. V shed 1 base and J 3 bases; nucleotides not matched to a gene: 5. The CDR3 length is 15 residues. The CDR3 DNA reads as TGTGCCAGCAGCCAAGGGGACAGAGGGCACACTGAAGCTTTCTTT. Translation gives CASSQGDRGHTEAFF. The full variable domain, completed using reference TRBV14 and TRBJ1-1, is EAGVTQFPSHSVIEKGQTVTLRCDPISGHDNLYWYRRVMGKEIKFLLHFVKESKQDESGMPNNRFLAERTGGTYSTLKVQPAELEDSGVYFCASSQGDRGHTEAFFGQGTRLTVV.

The chain uses TRBV27 and TRBJ1-1, with D tentatively TRBD1 (5 bases). CDR1 is MNHEY and CDR2 is SMNVEV in the germline V gene (reference sequence). The V end lost 6 bases, the J end lost 5 bases, and 22 bases lay between the germline ends. The CDR3 contains 16 residues. For the CDR3, the DNA is TGTGCCAGCAGGGTTGTTTTGGGGGGAGGTCAGACTGAAGCTTTCTTT. Its protein is CASRVVLGGGQTEAFF.

The V call is TRBV19, the J call TRBJ2-1, with no clear D. V gave up 3 bases and J gave up 4 bases, with 10 bases separating them. CDR1 and CDR2 (germline): LNHDA, SQIVND (reference sequence). This CDR3 spans 14 amino acids. The CDR3 region is CASSIEGLYNEQFF. The CDR3, as DNA: TGTGCCAGTAGTATCGAAGGGCTGTACAATGAGCAGTTCTTC.

The chain has TRBV29-1 and TRBJ2-3; TRBD1 agrees at 10 bases. The junction had 7 bases not matched to a gene; V was cut back by 3 bases and J by 1 base. Per germline, CDR1 SQVTM and CDR2 ANQGSEA. The CDR3 loop spans 16 amino acids. CDR3 sequence: CSVEGKTGGGTDTQYF. CDR3 coding DNA: TGCAGCGTTGAGGGAAAGACAGGGGGCGGCACAGATACGCAGTATTTT.